This TCR beta chain was observed in a study of T cells after yellow fever vaccination (dated by TCRdb to about 2019). Turning to the overall study: The SMART-Seq v4 Ultra Low Input RNA kit was used to prepare libraries from fractions with low cell numbers. Two healthy male donors, one aged 18 to 29 and one aged 30 to 40 years, were included in the cohort. Blood was drawn at multiple timepoints before and after primary and secondary immunization, with bulk PBMC replicates and cell subsets isolated. To track T-cell clones before and after primary and booster YFV17D yellow fever vaccination, bulk TCR alpha and beta repertoires were sequenced longitudinally. Results the study describes overall, beyond this receptor: Compared with the primary T-cell response, the secondary T-cell response was faster but weaker, reaching its peak on day 5 rather than on day 15. After the booster, most of the clones that had expanded following primary vaccination were detected again (almost 98% of CD4 and around 88% of CD8), which suggests that memory was broadly maintained. A small share of clonotypes occurred in both CD4 and CD8 compartments, likely arising from convergent recombination. Because only two donors were included in the study, the extent to which the findings can be generalized is limited. Computational filtering was required because FACS-sorted repertoires could contain abundant contaminating clonotypes from the bulk population.

For this clonotype: Its antigen is not yet known. No per-base quality is available; no much larger clone lies one base away.

TCRdb names Illumina NovaSeq 6000 as the instrument used. TCR cDNA was synthesized by 5'RACE template switching, which introduced a universal primer site and unique molecular identifiers. Priming of cDNA synthesis was performed from both the TCR alpha and TCR beta constant segments. Library amplification involved two PCR steps, and the second step added sample barcodes and sequencing adapters. Sequencing of libraries was performed on Illumina HiSeq 2500 (2x100 bp) or NovaSeq (2x150 bp). For the original study's pipeline: Reads were demultiplexed and collapsed into UMI consensus sequences with MIGEC, and V(D)J alignment was performed with MiXCR. Clonotypes responding to the vaccine were identified with edgeR on replicate PBMC samples, with the criteria of FDR below 0.01 and a log2 fold change above 5 up to day 15. Each bulk clonotype received a CD4 or CD8 identity based on whether the sequenced CD4 or CD8 repertoire contained that clonotype at higher abundance. The raw public data were reprocessed by TCRdb itself: fastp quality trimming at Q25, MiXCR clonotype calling, in-frame beta chains only. Each record represents a unique CDR3 protein, reported with the most common genes and DNA among its rows. It is TCRdb's table, rather than the study itself, that gives the V and J calls and clone size. Counted in this sample were some 160,000 distinct CDR3 sequences; about a tenth of them appeared once. The top ten hold roughly 36% of the sample.

Reading the label with the study, this specimen's treatment or condition is: live attenuated yellow fever vaccine strain. PBMCs were isolated from peripheral blood using a standard Ficoll-Paque protocol. Dynabeads CD4 and CD8 positive selection kits were used to isolate the CD4 and CD8 T-cell fractions. TriZol was used to extract RNA from bulk PBMCs, from CD4 and CD8 fractions, and from dextramer-positive and dextramer-negative fractions. V loses 6 bases of germline sequence and J loses 3 bases, and the interval between the two ends is 5 bases. CDR1 DFQATT and CDR2 SNEGSKA were looked up in the germline V gene (reference sequence). The CDR3 runs 10 amino acids, cysteine and phenylalanine included. The read is trimmed to its CDR3 DNA, 30 bases read in frame from base 1.

The TCR was taken from a man younger than 30 who received the YFV17D yellow fever vaccine. Rearrangement joined TRBV20-1 to TRBJ1-2, with the D gene uncertain. The starting material was CD8+ T cells sorted from PBMCs, obtained 45 days after the yellow fever booster vaccination. The CDR3 reads as follows: CSAKDYGYTF. The sequence in DNA is TGCAGTGCGAAGGACTATGGCTACACCTTC.